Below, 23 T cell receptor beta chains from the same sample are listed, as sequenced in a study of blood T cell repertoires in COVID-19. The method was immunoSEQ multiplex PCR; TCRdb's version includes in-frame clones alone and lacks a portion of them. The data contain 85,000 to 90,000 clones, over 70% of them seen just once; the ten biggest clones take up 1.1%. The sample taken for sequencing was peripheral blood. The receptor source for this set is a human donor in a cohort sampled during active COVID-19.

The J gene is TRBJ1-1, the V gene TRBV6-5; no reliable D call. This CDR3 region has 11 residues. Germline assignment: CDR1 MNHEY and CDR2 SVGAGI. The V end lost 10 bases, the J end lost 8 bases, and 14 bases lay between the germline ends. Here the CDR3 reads CAIRRADEAFF. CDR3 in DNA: TGTGCCATCCGGAGGGCAGACGAAGCTTTCTTT.

The CDR3 coding sequence is TGTGCCAGCAGCTACGCAGGGGAGACCCAGTACTTC. It is translated as CASSYAGETQYF. V gene TRBV11-2 combines with J gene TRBJ2-5; D might be TRBD1 (5 bases). CDR3 size: 12 residues. V was pared by 4 bases and J by 5 bases, with 8 bases between. Germline loops: CDR1 SGHAT, CDR2 FQNNGV.

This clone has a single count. CDR3 nucleotide sequence: TGTGCCAGCAGCCGGTGGGACAGGAACACTGAAGCTTTCTTT. Amino acids: CASSRWDRNTEAFF. The genes are TRBV3-1 (or the pseudogene TRBV3-2) and TRBJ1-1; 7 positions match TRBD1. This CDR3 contains 14 residues. J was trimmed by 1 base and V by 4 bases; bases with no gene match: 3. From germline, CDR1 is LGHDT and CDR2 YNNKEL (reference sequence).

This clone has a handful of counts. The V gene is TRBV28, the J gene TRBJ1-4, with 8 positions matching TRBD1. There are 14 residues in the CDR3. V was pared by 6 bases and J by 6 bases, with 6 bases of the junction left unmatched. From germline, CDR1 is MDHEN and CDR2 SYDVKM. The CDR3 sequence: CASSPQGVYEKLFF. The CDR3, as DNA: TGTGCCAGCAGCCCACAGGGGGTCTATGAAAAACTGTTTTTT.

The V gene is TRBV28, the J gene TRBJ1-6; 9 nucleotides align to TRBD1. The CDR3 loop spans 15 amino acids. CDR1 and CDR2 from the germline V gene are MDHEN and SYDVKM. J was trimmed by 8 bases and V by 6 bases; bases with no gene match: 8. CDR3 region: CASRTTGGWDSPLHF. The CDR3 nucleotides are TGTGCCAGCAGAACTACAGGGGGCTGGGATTCACCCCTCCACTTT.

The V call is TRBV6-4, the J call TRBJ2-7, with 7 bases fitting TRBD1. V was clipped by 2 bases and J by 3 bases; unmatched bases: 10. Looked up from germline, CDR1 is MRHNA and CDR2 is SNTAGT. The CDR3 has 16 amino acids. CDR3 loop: CASSDPPADRDYEQYF. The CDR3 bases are TGTGCCAGCAGTGACCCCCCCGCAGACAGGGACTACGAGCAGTACTTC.

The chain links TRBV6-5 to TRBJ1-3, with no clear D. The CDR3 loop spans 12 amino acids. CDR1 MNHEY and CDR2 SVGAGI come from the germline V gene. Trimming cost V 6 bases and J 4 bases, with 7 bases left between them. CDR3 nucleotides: TGTGCCAGCAGCGGTTGGGGAAACACCATATATTTT. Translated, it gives CASSGWGNTIYF.

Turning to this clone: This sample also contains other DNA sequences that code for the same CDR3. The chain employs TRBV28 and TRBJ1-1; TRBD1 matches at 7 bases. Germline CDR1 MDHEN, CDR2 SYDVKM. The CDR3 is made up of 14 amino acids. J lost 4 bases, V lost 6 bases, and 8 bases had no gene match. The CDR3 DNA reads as TGTGCCAGCAGCCCACAGGGGATGGGCACTGAAGCTTTCTTT. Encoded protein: CASSPQGMGTEAFF.

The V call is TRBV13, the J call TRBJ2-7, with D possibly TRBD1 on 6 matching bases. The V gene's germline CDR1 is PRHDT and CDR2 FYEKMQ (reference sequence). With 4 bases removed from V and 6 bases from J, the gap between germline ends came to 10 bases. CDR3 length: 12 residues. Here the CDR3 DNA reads TGTGCCAGCAGCTCCAGGGGCTCCGAGCAGTACTTC. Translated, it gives CASSSRGSEQYF.

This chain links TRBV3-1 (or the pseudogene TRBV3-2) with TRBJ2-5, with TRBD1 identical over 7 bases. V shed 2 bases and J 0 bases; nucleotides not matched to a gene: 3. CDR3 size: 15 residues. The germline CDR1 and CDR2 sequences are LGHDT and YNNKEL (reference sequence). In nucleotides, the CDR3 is TGTGCCAGCAGCCAATTTGACAGGGACCAAGAGACCCAGTACTTC. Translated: CASSQFDRDQETQYF.

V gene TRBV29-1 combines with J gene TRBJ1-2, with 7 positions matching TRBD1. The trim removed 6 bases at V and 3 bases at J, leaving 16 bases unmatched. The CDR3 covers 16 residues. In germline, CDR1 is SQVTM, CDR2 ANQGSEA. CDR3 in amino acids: CSVSTTGTQGDYGYTF. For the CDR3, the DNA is TGCAGCGTGTCGACCACCGGGACTCAGGGGGACTATGGCTACACCTTC.

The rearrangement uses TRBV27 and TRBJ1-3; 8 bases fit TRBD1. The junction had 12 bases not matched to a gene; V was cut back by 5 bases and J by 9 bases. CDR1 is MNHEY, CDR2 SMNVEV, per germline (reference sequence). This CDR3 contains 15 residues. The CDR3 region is CASSPQTHTGGTIYF. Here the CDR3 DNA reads TGTGCCAGCAGTCCCCAGACACACACAGGGGGCACCATATATTTT.

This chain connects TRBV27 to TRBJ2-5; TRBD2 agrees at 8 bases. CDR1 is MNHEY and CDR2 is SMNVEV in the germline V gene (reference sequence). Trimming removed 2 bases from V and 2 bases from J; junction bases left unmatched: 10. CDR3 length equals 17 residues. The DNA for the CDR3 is TGTGCCAGCAGTTTAGGAGCAAGCGGGAGTGGACAAGAGACCCAGTACTTC. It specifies CASSLGASGSGQETQYF.

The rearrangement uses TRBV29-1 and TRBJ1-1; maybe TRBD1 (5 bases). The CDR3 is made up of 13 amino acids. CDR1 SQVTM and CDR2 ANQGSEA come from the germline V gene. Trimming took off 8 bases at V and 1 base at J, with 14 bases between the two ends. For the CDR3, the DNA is TGCAGCACTGGGAGGGGCCAGAACACTGAAGCTTTCTTT. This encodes CSTGRGQNTEAFF. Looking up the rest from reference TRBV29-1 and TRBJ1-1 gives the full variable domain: SAVISQKPSRDICQRGTSLTIQCQVDSQVTMMFWYRQQPGQSLTLIATANQGSEATYESGFVIDKFPISRPNLTFSTLTVSNMSPEDSSIYLCSTGRGQNTEAFFGQGTRLTVV.

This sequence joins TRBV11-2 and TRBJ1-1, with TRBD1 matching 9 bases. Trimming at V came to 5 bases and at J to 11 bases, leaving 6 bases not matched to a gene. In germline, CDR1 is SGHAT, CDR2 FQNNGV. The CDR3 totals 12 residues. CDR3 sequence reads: CASSLSGQGAFF. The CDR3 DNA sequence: TGTGCCAGCAGCCTCTCCGGACAGGGGGCTTTCTTT.

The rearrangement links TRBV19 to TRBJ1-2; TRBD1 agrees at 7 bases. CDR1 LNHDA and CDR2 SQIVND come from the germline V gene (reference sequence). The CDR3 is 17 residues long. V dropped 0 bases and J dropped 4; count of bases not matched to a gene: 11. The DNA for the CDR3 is TGTGCCAGTAGTATAGATCCGGTCGGGACAGATCCCTATGGCTACACCTTC. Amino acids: CASSIDPVGTDPYGYTF.

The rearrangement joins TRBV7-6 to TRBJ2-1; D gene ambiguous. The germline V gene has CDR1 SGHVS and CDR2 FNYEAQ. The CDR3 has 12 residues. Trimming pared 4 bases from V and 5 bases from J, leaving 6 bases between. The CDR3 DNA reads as TGTGCCAGCAGCTCCGTTCACAATGAGCAGTTCTTC. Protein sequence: CASSSVHNEQFF.

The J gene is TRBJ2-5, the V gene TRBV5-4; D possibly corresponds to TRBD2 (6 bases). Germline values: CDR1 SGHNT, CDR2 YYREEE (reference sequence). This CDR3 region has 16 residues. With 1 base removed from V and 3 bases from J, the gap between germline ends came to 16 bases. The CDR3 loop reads CASSLNPSGGEETQYF. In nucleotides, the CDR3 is TGTGCCAGCAGCTTGAACCCTTCAGGCGGGGAAGAGACCCAGTACTTC.

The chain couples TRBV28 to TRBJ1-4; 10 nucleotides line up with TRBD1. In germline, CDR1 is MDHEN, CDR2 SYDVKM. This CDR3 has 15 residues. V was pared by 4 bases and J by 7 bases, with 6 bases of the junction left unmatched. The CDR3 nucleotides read TGTGCCAGCAGTTCCCCGGGACAGGGGAGTGAAAAACTGTTTTTT. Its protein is CASSSPGQGSEKLFF.

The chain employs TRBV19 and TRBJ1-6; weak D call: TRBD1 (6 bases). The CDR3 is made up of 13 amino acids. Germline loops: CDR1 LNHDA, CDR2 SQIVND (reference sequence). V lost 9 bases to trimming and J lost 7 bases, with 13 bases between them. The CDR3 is CARTGHGNSPLHF. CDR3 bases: TGTGCCAGAACGGGACATGGGAATTCACCCCTCCACTTT.

As DNA, the CDR3 is TGTGCCAGCAGCCCGAGAGGGCCGGATAATTCACCCCTCCACTTT. Amino acids: CASSPRGPDNSPLHF. The V and J genes are TRBV6-6 and TRBJ1-6; no clear D. The V gene's germline CDR1 is MNHNY and CDR2 SVGAGI (reference sequence). CDR3 size: 15 residues. Trimming shortened V by 6 bases and J by 5 bases, and 14 bases separated the two germline ends.

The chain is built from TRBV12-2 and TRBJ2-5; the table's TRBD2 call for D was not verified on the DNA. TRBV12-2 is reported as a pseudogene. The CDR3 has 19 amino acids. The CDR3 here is CASRLAGTSGTRDEETQYF. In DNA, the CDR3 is TGTGCAAGTCGCTTAGCAGGGACTAGCGGGACGCGTGACGAAGAGACCCAGTACTTC.

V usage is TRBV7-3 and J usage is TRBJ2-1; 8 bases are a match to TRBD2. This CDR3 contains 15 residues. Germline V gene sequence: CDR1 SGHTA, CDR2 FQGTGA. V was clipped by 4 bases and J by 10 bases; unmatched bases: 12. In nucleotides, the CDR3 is TGTGCCAGCAGCTCGGCCTTAGCGGGACTGGGGGAGCAGTTCTTC. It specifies CASSSALAGLGEQFF.